Shown below are 27 T cell receptor beta chains from a single sample sequenced in a study of OX40 agonist ivuxolimab in advanced cancers. Sequencing was performed with immunoSEQ multiplex PCR; in TCRdb, only in-frame clones are kept and a portion is missing. There are 75,000 to 100,000 clones in the sample; 70% to 90% occur only once, and over 4.5% lies in the top ten. The material was CD4+ or CD8+ T cells sorted from blood, obtained in a trial of the OX40 agonist ivuxolimab. These receptors were taken from an adult with an advanced solid tumor such as melanoma, head and neck, liver or kidney cancer.

The chain carries TRBV5-1 and TRBJ1-2; no clear D. V lost 0 bases to trimming and J lost 2 bases, with 8 bases between them. Per the germline V gene, CDR1 is SGHRS and CDR2 is YFSETQ. This CDR3 is built from 14 residues. For the CDR3, the DNA is TGCGCCAGCAGCTTGGGGGATCGAAACTATGGCTACACCTTC. Protein: CASSLGDRNYGYTF.

The rearrangement links TRBV12-1 to TRBJ2-1. TRBV12-1 is a pseudogene segment. There are 15 residues in the CDR3. Here the CDR3 reads CASSKYRGPRNEQFF. The CDR3 DNA is TGTGCCAGCAGCAAATACCGGGGGCCCCGAAATGAGCAGTTCTTC.

The chain couples TRBV6-6 to TRBJ2-7; D gene uncertain. This CDR3 comprises 11 residues. V lost 6 bases, J lost 1 base, and 4 bases lay in between. Germline CDR1 is MNHNY and CDR2 is SVGAGI (reference sequence). CDR3 coding DNA: TGTGCCAGCAGCCCGTCCTACGAGCAGTACTTC. It encodes CASSPSYEQYF.

Comments on this clone: The identical CDR3 is also encoded by other nucleotide sequences in the sample. CDR3 protein: CASSPGPTNEKLFF. CDR3 DNA sequence: TGTGCCAGCTCGCCGGGACCCACTAATGAAAAACTGTTTTTT. The chain is built from TRBV18 and TRBJ1-4; the D gene is possibly TRBD1 (5 bases). The CDR3 length is 14 residues. Germline assignment: CDR1 KGHSH and CDR2 LQKENI. The V and J ends lost 6 bases and 2 bases respectively, with 10 bases between them.

The chain joins TRBV4-3 to TRBJ2-7; D is uncertain. The CDR3 is 16 residues long. Trimming took off 3 bases at V and 2 bases at J, with 17 bases between the two ends. Germline CDR1 reads LGHNA; CDR2 reads YSLEER. This chain's CDR3 is CASSQRTPAAAYEQYF. CDR3 bases: TGCGCCAGCAGCCAGAGAACCCCCGCCGCCGCCTACGAGCAGTACTTC.

The chain is built from TRBV18 and TRBJ2-1; D is uncertain. V dropped 1 base and J dropped 5 bases, with 3 bases sitting between them. The CDR3 totals 12 residues. In germline, CDR1 is KGHSH, CDR2 LQKENI. CDR3 DNA: TGTGCCAGCTCACCACGAGACAATGAGCAGTTCTTC. It yields the protein CASSPRDNEQFF.

The sample holds one count of this clone. The genes are TRBV7-8 and TRBJ2-1, with 13 bases matching TRBD2. Germline CDR1 SGHVS, CDR2 FQNEAQ. The CDR3 length is 17 residues. V shed 2 bases and J 7 bases; nucleotides not matched to a gene: 8. The CDR3 loop reads CASSLRTTSGRDNEQFF. For the CDR3, the DNA is TGTGCCAGCAGCTTACGCACAACTAGCGGGAGGGATAATGAGCAGTTCTTC.

In its sample, this clone was seen once. The chain is built from TRBV5-1 and TRBJ2-5, with 9 nucleotides matching TRBD1. The germline CDR1 and CDR2 sequences are SGHRS and YFSETQ. After removal of 0 bases from V and 5 bases from J, the junction contained 11 bases not matched to a gene. This CDR3 has 17 residues. This chain's CDR3 is CASSLASTGQGEETQYF. DNA for the CDR3: TGCGCCAGCAGCTTGGCCTCGACGGGACAGGGTGAGGAGACCCAGTACTTC. Supplemented by reference TRBV5-1 and TRBJ2-5, the full variable domain reads KAGVTQTPRYLIKTRGQQVTLSCSPISGHRSVSWYQQTPGQGLQFLFEYFSETQRNKGNFPGRFSGRQFSNSRSEMNVSTLELGDSALYLCASSLASTGQGEETQYFGPGTRLLVL.

V gene TRBV19 combines with J gene TRBJ1-1; 7 bases are shared with TRBD1. This CDR3 comprises 15 residues. Germline V gene lookup returns CDR1 LNHDA and CDR2 SQIVND (reference sequence). With 6 bases clipped from V and 0 bases from J, the junction kept 7 bases outside the gene matches. The CDR3, as DNA: TGTGCCAGTAGGAGGGGGGACAGATTGAACACTGAAGCTTTCTTT. Translation: CASRRGDRLNTEAFF.

J is TRBJ2-3 and V is TRBV18; D ambiguous. Deletions cut 3 bases from V and 5 bases from J, with 9 bases between. Germline V lookup: CDR1 KGHSH, CDR2 LQKENI. CDR3 length equals 13 residues. In nucleotides, the CDR3 is TGTGCCAGCTCACCGGGATGGGGAGATACGCAGTATTTT. Translating it yields CASSPGWGDTQYF. Full variable domain (missing parts from reference TRBV18 and TRBJ2-3): NAGVMQNPRHLVRRRGQEARLRCSPMKGHSHVYWYRQLPEEGLKFMVYLQKENIIDESGMPKERFSAEFPKEGPSILRIQQVVRGDSAAYFCASSPGWGDTQYFGPGTRLTVL.

The chain has TRBV5-4 and TRBJ2-7; 7 bases fit TRBD1. Per the germline V gene, CDR1 is SGHNT and CDR2 is YYREEE (reference sequence). The trim removed 0 bases at V and 0 bases at J, leaving 3 bases unmatched. CDR3 length equals 15 residues. The CDR3 spells CASSLGQGASYEQYF. In DNA form, the CDR3 reads TGTGCCAGCAGCTTGGGACAGGGTGCCTCCTACGAGCAGTACTTC.

The chain has TRBV19 and TRBJ2-7; 8 bases agree with TRBD1. V gave up 7 bases and J gave up 2 bases; unmatched junction bases: 7. This CDR3 spans 14 amino acids. Germline V gene lookup returns CDR1 LNHDA and CDR2 SQIVND (reference sequence). The chain's CDR3 is CASKPGQGPYEQYF. CDR3 DNA: TGTGCCAGTAAACCCGGACAGGGTCCCTACGAGCAGTACTTC.

V and J are TRBV11-1 and TRBJ1-2; TRBD1 matches 8 bases. The germline V gene encodes CDR1 SGHAT and CDR2 FQDESV (reference sequence). V gave up 2 bases and J gave up 1 base; unmatched junction bases: 9. This CDR3 spans 17 amino acids. CDR3 in DNA: TGTGCCAGCAGCTTAAGGAAACAGGGGGGCCTTAACTATGGCTACACCTTC. It codes for CASSLRKQGGLNYGYTF.

The rearrangement joins TRBV2 to TRBJ2-2; no clear D. The CDR3 is made up of 13 amino acids. Trimming stripped 7 bases from V and 4 bases from J, with 10 bases between. CDR1 is SNHLY and CDR2 is FYNNEI in the germline V gene. This CDR3 is CASNMGGTGELFF. CDR3 nucleotide sequence: TGTGCCAGCAATATGGGCGGCACCGGGGAGCTGTTTTTT.

V gene TRBV28 combines with J gene TRBJ1-2, with no clear D. The V gene's germline CDR1 is MDHEN and CDR2 SYDVKM. This CDR3 has 12 amino acids. Trimming took off 5 bases at V and 7 bases at J, with 11 bases between the two ends. CDR3 sequence: CASSPRPGGYTF. The CDR3 DNA reads as TGTGCCAGCAGTCCACGCCCAGGTGGCTACACCTTC.

The chain employs TRBV7-9 and TRBJ2-2, with TRBD2 identical over 9 bases. This CDR3 has 16 amino acids. Per the germline V gene, CDR1 is SEHNR and CDR2 is FQNEAQ (reference sequence). J gave up 5 bases and V 4 bases, and 8 bases lay outside the gene matches. The CDR3 DNA reads TGTGCCAGCAGCTCGACTTTAGCGGGAGAGACCGGGGAGCTGTTTTTT. It specifies CASSSTLAGETGELFF.

CDR3 DNA: TGTGCCAGCAGCTTGGGACAGGCTACTACCGAAGCTTTCTTT. It encodes CASSLGQATTEAFF. The chain joins TRBV11-3 to TRBJ1-1; 8 bases map to TRBD1. After removal of 3 bases from V and 8 bases from J, the junction contained 8 bases not matched to a gene. CDR3 length: 14 residues. The germline CDR1 and CDR2 sequences are SGHNT and YENEEA.

The sample holds one count of this clone. The chain links TRBV9 to TRBJ2-5, with D unclear. Trimming removed 3 bases at V and 2 bases at J, with 8 bases between. CDR1 and CDR2 from the germline V gene are SGDLS and YYNGEE. This CDR3 has 13 residues. The DNA for the CDR3 is TGTGCCAGCAGCGCTTGGGAACAAGAGACCCAGTACTTC. Its protein is CASSAWEQETQYF.

Concerning this clone: A read error may produce the germline difference seen at one junction end. The chain uses TRBV29-1 and TRBJ1-3; D unresolved. Germline V lookup: CDR1 SQVTM, CDR2 ANQGSEA. The CDR3 extends over 13 amino acids. CDR3 bases: TGCAGCGTGGAAGGCACACTCGGAAACACCATATATTTT. Protein: CSVEGTLGNTIYF. Full variable domain (rest looked up from reference TRBV29-1 and TRBJ1-3): SAVISQKPSRDICQRGTSLTIQCQVDSQVTMMFWYRQQPGQSLTLIATANQGSEATYESGFVIDKFPISRPNLTFSTLTVSNMSPEDSSIYLCSVEGTLGNTIYFGEGSWLTVV.

The chain uses TRBV19 and TRBJ1-1; the D is unclear. The V gene's germline CDR1 is LNHDA and CDR2 SQIVND (reference sequence). The CDR3 runs to 14 residues. The V gene lost 5 bases and the J gene lost 1 base, with 11 bases spanning the gap. The CDR3 is CASSGYKTNTEAFF. Written as DNA, the CDR3 is TGTGCCAGTAGTGGCTATAAGACGAACACTGAAGCTTTCTTT.

The genes are TRBV13 and TRBJ1-2; D perhaps matches TRBD1 (5 bases). CDR3 length: 13 amino acids. V dropped 1 base and J dropped 4 bases, with 7 bases sitting between them. Germline values: CDR1 PRHDT, CDR2 FYEKMQ (reference sequence). CDR3: CASSLVQGYGYTF. The CDR3 DNA is TGTGCCAGCAGCTTAGTCCAGGGCTATGGCTACACCTTC.

The rearrangement uses TRBV5-1 and TRBJ2-1; 7 nucleotides line up with TRBD1. This CDR3 is 15 amino acids long. The J segment lost 5 bases and the V segment lost 4 bases, leaving 9 bases of the junction unmatched. The V gene's germline CDR1 is SGHRS and CDR2 YFSETQ. In nucleotides, the CDR3 is TGCGCCAGCAGCCCGGTAGGACAGGCCCACAATGAGCAGTTCTTC. Translation gives CASSPVGQAHNEQFF.

Only a few counts were recorded for this clone. The chain combines TRBV2 with TRBJ1-5; D might be TRBD1 (5 bases). V was pared by 7 bases and J by 6 bases, with 19 bases between. The CDR3 is 15 residues long. The germline V gene encodes CDR1 SNHLY and CDR2 FYNNEI. The CDR3 is CASTLTVKGSQPQHF. The CDR3 DNA sequence: TGTGCCAGCACTTTGACAGTTAAAGGAAGTCAGCCCCAGCATTTT.

The chain employs TRBV9 and TRBJ1-3; D remains unclear. The CDR3 has 14 residues. V lost 5 bases to trimming and J lost 0 bases, with 9 bases between them. Looked up from germline, CDR1 is SGDLS and CDR2 is YYNGEE. The CDR3 region is CASSSKDSGNTIYF. The CDR3 coding sequence is TGTGCCAGCAGTTCGAAGGACTCTGGAAACACCATATATTTT.

The chain employs TRBV5-5 and TRBJ2-7, with a weak D call TRBD1 (6 bases). The CDR3 is made up of 14 amino acids. Trimming cost V 3 bases and J 1 base, with 11 bases left between them. CDR1 SGHKS and CDR2 YYEKEE come from the germline V gene (reference sequence). CDR3 loop: CASSWDTISYEQYF. The CDR3 DNA reads as TGTGCCAGCAGCTGGGACACGATTTCCTACGAGCAGTACTTC.

V and J are TRBV30 and TRBJ1-2; D gene unclear. This CDR3 comprises 11 residues. V gave up 8 bases and J gave up 0 bases, with 7 bases separating them. Germline V gene sequence: CDR1 GTSNPN, CDR2 SVGIG (reference sequence). This CDR3 reads CAGGPNYGYTF. CDR3 nucleotides: TGTGCCGGAGGCCCTAACTATGGCTACACCTTC.

The gene calls are TRBV6-1 and TRBJ1-1; D gene uncertain. CDR3 length: 16 amino acids. Germline values: CDR1 MNHNS, CDR2 SASEGT. V was trimmed by 0 bases and J by 1 base, leaving 12 bases between them. In DNA form, the CDR3 reads TGTGCCAGCAGTGAAGCGTATCGGGCCGGGAACACTGAAGCTTTCTTT. Protein: CASSEAYRAGNTEAFF.